The rows below give T cell receptor beta chains drawn from one sample of a study of blood T cell repertoires in COVID-19. Assay: immunoSEQ multiplex PCR; the TCRdb copy retains only in-frame clones and omits some. The table lists 250,000 to 300,000 clones, more than 70% of them singletons. Material: peripheral blood. These receptors came from a woman in her thirties or forties who had recovered from COVID-19. Each CDR3 is given with its conserved first and last residue. The D gene is left open where the match is weak. Size is stated for part of the rows, as once, few or many counts, or as a class when the clone is expanded.

D gene: TRBD2; clone size: -; J gene: TRBJ2-1; V gene: TRBV4-1; CDR3 DNA: TGCGCCAGCAGCCAAACCCCGACTAGCGGGGCCTACAATGAGCAGTTCTTC; CDR3 protein: CASSQTPTSGAYNEQFF
D gene: -; clone size: -; J gene: TRBJ1-5; V gene: TRBV7-9; CDR3 DNA: TGTGCCAGCAGCCCGAGTGCGAGCAATCAGCCCCAGCATTTT; CDR3 protein: CASSPSASNQPQHF
D gene: TRBD2; clone size: -; J gene: TRBJ2-2; V gene: TRBV5-1; CDR3 DNA: TGCGCCAGCAGCTTGGTCGCCCTCGCGGGAGGGCCGTCTGGGGAGCTGTTTTTT; CDR3 protein: CASSLVALAGGPSGELFF
D gene: -; clone size: -; J gene: TRBJ1-2; V gene: TRBV6-5; CDR3 DNA: TGTGCCAGCAGGGAGACGATGGGGCCTAACTATGGCTACACCTTC; CDR3 protein: CASRETMGPNYGYTF
D gene: -; clone size: -; J gene: TRBJ1-2; V gene: TRBV10-3; CDR3 DNA: TGTGCCATCAGTGAGTCGGAGATGGGTGGCTACACCTTC; CDR3 protein: CAISESEMGGYTF
D gene: TRBD1; clone size: -; J gene: TRBJ1-3; V gene: TRBV9; CDR3 DNA: TGTGCCAGCAGCGGGGGGACAGTCAGAAACACCATATATTTT; CDR3 protein: CASSGGTVRNTIYF
D gene: TRBD2; clone size: -; J gene: TRBJ2-5; V gene: TRBV19; CDR3 DNA: TGTGCCAGTAGTATCACCGGTAGCGGGAGTGGTGAGACCCAGTACTTC; CDR3 protein: CASSITGSGSGETQYF
D gene: -; clone size: -; J gene: TRBJ1-1; V gene: TRBV14; CDR3 DNA: TGTGCCAGCAGCCACAAGAGCCTTCCCCCTGAAGCTTTCTTT; CDR3 protein: CASSHKSLPPEAFF
D gene: -; clone size: once; J gene: TRBJ1-2; V gene: TRBV7-2; CDR3 DNA: TGTGCCAGCAGCAACAGGGTGTATGGCTACACCTTC; CDR3 protein: CASSNRVYGYTF
D gene: -; clone size: -; J gene: TRBJ1-5; V gene: TRBV2; CDR3 DNA: TGTGCCAGCCGGGGGGCGGGGCCCAATCAGCCCCAGCATTTT; CDR3 protein: CASRGAGPNQPQHF
D gene: -; clone size: -; J gene: TRBJ1-2; V gene: TRBV27; CDR3 DNA: TGTGCCAGCAGTTTTGGGGGGGGCGGTGGCTACACCTTC; CDR3 protein: CASSFGGGGGYTF
D gene: TRBD1; clone size: -; J gene: TRBJ1-2; V gene: TRBV12-5; CDR3 DNA: TGTGCTAGTGGTTTGACCCCCGGGACAGGGGGCGTCTATGGCTACACCTTC; CDR3 protein: CASGLTPGTGGVYGYTF
D gene: -; clone size: -; J gene: TRBJ1-4; V gene: TRBV12-3/TRBV12-4; CDR3 DNA: TGTGCCAGCAGGCCCTTGCGGGGTGAAAAACTGTTTTTT; CDR3 protein: CASRPLRGEKLFF
D gene: TRBD2; clone size: -; J gene: TRBJ2-7; V gene: TRBV18; CDR3 DNA: TGTGCCAGCTCACCGGTTCTAGCGGGAATGGGGGAGCAGTACTTC; CDR3 protein: CASSPVLAGMGEQYF
D gene: -; clone size: -; J gene: TRBJ2-7; V gene: TRBV24-1; CDR3 DNA: TGTGCCACCAGTGCCGGCCAGGGCGGCCACGAGCAGTACTTC; CDR3 protein: CATSAGQGGHEQYF
D gene: -; clone size: -; J gene: TRBJ2-5; V gene: TRBV14; CDR3 DNA: TGTGCCAGCAGCCAAGATTCGGGGGGCACACAGACCCAGTACTTC; CDR3 protein: CASSQDSGGTQTQYF
D gene: -; clone size: -; J gene: TRBJ2-5; V gene: TRBV7-2; CDR3 DNA: TGTGCCAGCAGCTTAGTCCGGAGCGGCGAAGAGACCCAGTACTTC; CDR3 protein: CASSLVRSGEETQYF
D gene: -; clone size: -; J gene: TRBJ2-3; V gene: TRBV20-1; CDR3 DNA: TGCAGTGCTAGTTCCCTAGCCGATACGCAGTATTTT; CDR3 protein: CSASSLADTQYF
D gene: TRBD2; clone size: -; J gene: TRBJ2-1; V gene: TRBV12-3/TRBV12-4; CDR3 DNA: TGTGCCAGCAGAACTAGCGGGGCTGAGCAGTTCTTC; CDR3 protein: CASRTSGAEQFF
D gene: TRBD2; clone size: -; J gene: TRBJ2-2; V gene: TRBV29-1; CDR3 DNA: TGCAGCGTTGCACGGACGGGGGGGTCGGCCGGGGAGCTGTTTTTT; CDR3 protein: CSVARTGGSAGELFF
D gene: TRBD1; clone size: -; J gene: TRBJ2-5; V gene: TRBV6-6; CDR3 DNA: TGTGCCAGCAGCAGGTTCTCACAGGGGTACCAAGAGACCCAGTACTTC; CDR3 protein: CASSRFSQGYQETQYF
D gene: TRBD2; clone size: -; J gene: TRBJ2-3; V gene: TRBV4-3; CDR3 DNA: TGCGCCAGCAGCCCCCGGGAGGGGGTTCCTAGCACAGATACGCAGTATTTT; CDR3 protein: CASSPREGVPSTDTQYF
D gene: -; clone size: -; J gene: TRBJ2-1; V gene: TRBV6-6; CDR3 DNA: TGTGCCAGCAGTTACCCCCCAGACAATGAGCAGTTCTTC; CDR3 protein: CASSYPPDNEQFF
D gene: TRBD1; clone size: -; J gene: TRBJ1-4; V gene: TRBV27; CDR3 DNA: TGTGCCAGCAGCCCCGGGACAGGGCCTAATGAAAAACTGTTTTTT; CDR3 protein: CASSPGTGPNEKLFF
D gene: -; clone size: -; J gene: TRBJ2-3; V gene: TRBV4-2; CDR3 DNA: TGTGCCAGCGGAGAACCGGGAAAACCGCAGTATTTT; CDR3 protein: CASGEPGKPQYF